The next 27 T cell receptor beta chains were all read from a single sample in a study of shared T cell receptors in the human thymus. Sequencing used immunoSEQ multiplex PCR; TCRdb keeps in-frame clones, though not all of them. Of about 610,000 clones listed, approximately 88% are singletons. The sample was also reused in another study, on human thymus T cells.

The sequenced material came from thymocytes. The receptors originated from a boy less than two years old with a congenital heart defect.

The chain employs TRBV7-2 and TRBJ2-7; tentative D call: TRBD1 (5 bases). With 5 bases removed from V and 4 bases from J, the gap between germline ends came to 18 bases. Germline V CDR1 and CDR2: SGHTA, FQGNSA. The CDR3 has 15 amino acids. CDR3 sequence reads: CASSEGATSPYEQYF. CDR3 sequence (DNA): TGTGCCAGCAGCGAAGGGGCCACCAGTCCTTACGAGCAGTACTTC.

The chain recombines TRBV6-5 with TRBJ1-1, with D perhaps TRBD1 (6 bases). The germline CDR1 and CDR2 sequences are MNHEY and SVGAGI. This CDR3 has 16 amino acids. V shed 0 bases and J shed 4 bases, with 15 bases lying between them. The CDR3: CASSYSIQGPGTEAFF. In DNA, the CDR3 is TGTGCCAGCAGTTACTCGATACAGGGCCCGGGCACTGAAGCTTTCTTT.

V and J are TRBV7-3 and TRBJ1-2; tentative D call: TRBD1 (6 bases). Looked up from germline, CDR1 is SGHTA and CDR2 is FQGTGA. The CDR3 is made up of 15 amino acids. The ends were cut back, 5 bases at V and 3 bases at J, with 16 bases in the middle. The CDR3 protein is CASSPTGGGDYGYTF. CDR3 DNA: TGTGCCAGCAGCCCCACGGGGGGGGGCGACTATGGCTACACCTTC.

V is TRBV27 and J is TRBJ1-5; 7 nucleotides match TRBD1. Trimming at V came to 4 bases and at J to 6 bases, leaving 9 bases not matched to a gene. There are 15 residues in the CDR3. From germline, CDR1 is MNHEY and CDR2 SMNVEV (reference sequence). The CDR3 is CASSSGQAGCQPQHF. In DNA form, the CDR3 reads TGTGCCAGCAGTTCCGGACAGGCGGGCTGTCAGCCCCAGCATTTT.

The chain has TRBV4-3 and TRBJ2-1; 10 nucleotides line up with TRBD2. This CDR3 has 18 amino acids. The V segment lost 4 bases and the J segment 0 bases; nucleotides outside the gene matches: 9. Germline CDR1 reads LGHNA; CDR2 reads YSLEER. The CDR3 loop reads CASSRPLKREGSYNEQFF. The CDR3 region has the DNA TGCGCCAGCAGCCGTCCTCTAAAGCGGGAGGGCTCCTACAATGAGCAGTTCTTC.

This clone has only one observation. The genes are TRBV28 and TRBJ2-3, with TRBD2 matching over 12 bases. Germline assignment: CDR1 MDHEN and CDR2 SYDVKM. The CDR3 spans 18 residues. Trimming at V came to 4 bases and at J to 1 base, leaving 9 bases not matched to a gene. The CDR3 nucleotides are TGTGCCAGCAGTTCCGCCCGACTAGCGGGAGTTGGCACAGATACGCAGTATTTT. Protein: CASSSARLAGVGTDTQYF.

The chain couples TRBV27 to TRBJ1-4, with TRBD1 matching 7 bases. Trimming took 5 bases from V and 8 from J; bases not matched to a gene: 5. CDR1 and CDR2 (germline): MNHEY, SMNVEV (reference sequence). This CDR3 comprises 13 residues. For the CDR3, the DNA is TGTGCCAGCAGTCTCAGGGGGTTCGAAAAACTGTTTTTT. Translating gives CASSLRGFEKLFF. Drawing the rest from reference TRBV27 and TRBJ1-4, the complete variable domain is EAQVTQNPRYLITVTGKKLTVTCSQNMNHEYMSWYRQDPGLGLRQIYYSMNVEVTDKGDVPEGYKVSRKEKRNFPLILESPSPNQTSLYFCASSLRGFEKLFFGSGTQLSVL.

The rearrangement uses TRBV27 and TRBJ2-2, with a weak D call TRBD2 (5 bases). The V end lost 6 bases, the J end lost 6 bases, and 20 bases lay between the germline ends. The CDR3 consists of 16 residues. Germline assignment: CDR1 MNHEY and CDR2 SMNVEV (reference sequence). CDR3: CASSPPPPGMAGELFF. CDR3 nucleotide sequence: TGTGCCAGCAGCCCTCCCCCCCCGGGGATGGCCGGGGAGCTGTTTTTT.

The chain has TRBV5-8 and TRBJ2-7; TRBD1 matches 7 bases. The CDR3 is 16 amino acids. Germline CDR1 SGHTS, CDR2 YDEGEE. J lost 3 bases, V lost 1 base, and 10 bases had no gene match. In DNA form, the CDR3 reads TGTGCCAGCAGCTTGTTGACCGGACAGGTCATCTACGAGCAGTACTTC. Its protein product is CASSLLTGQVIYEQYF.

The rearrangement joins TRBV10-2 to TRBJ1-5, with D tentatively TRBD1 (5 bases). The CDR3 contains 15 residues. CDR1 and CDR2 (germline): WSHSY, SAAADI. The germline V and J ends were trimmed by 0 bases and 11 bases, with 17 bases remaining between them. CDR3 sequence reads: CASSESSGDIRAQHF. Here the CDR3 DNA reads TGCGCCAGCAGTGAGTCATCAGGCGATATCAGGGCCCAGCATTTT.

This sequence joins TRBV19 and TRBJ2-3; the match to TRBD1 covers 7 bases. The junction had 3 bases not matched to a gene; V was cut back by 6 bases and J by 0 bases. There are 14 residues in the CDR3. In germline, CDR1 is LNHDA, CDR2 SQIVND (reference sequence). CDR3 in DNA: TGTGCCAGTAGGCCGACAGGGAGCACAGATACGCAGTATTTT. Translating it yields CASRPTGSTDTQYF. The whole variable domain, filled in from reference TRBV19 and TRBJ2-3, reads DGGITQSPKYLFRKEGQNVTLSCEQNLNHDAMYWYRQDPGQGLRLIYYSQIVNDFQKGDIAEGYSVSREKKESFPLTVTSAQKNPTAFYLCASRPTGSTDTQYFGPGTRLTVL.

The rearrangement joins TRBV28 to TRBJ2-5, with D hard to call. The ends were cut back, 2 bases at V and 5 bases at J, with 18 bases in the middle. The germline gives CDR1 MDHEN, CDR2 SYDVKM. There are 16 residues in the CDR3. The CDR3 spells CASSLRPSVDGETQYF. In DNA, the CDR3 is TGTGCCAGCAGTTTACGGCCCAGCGTAGATGGGGAGACCCAGTACTTC. Together with reference TRBV28 and TRBJ2-5, the CDR3 gives the full variable domain: DVKVTQSSRYLVKRTGEKVFLECVQDMDHENMFWYRQDPGLGLRLIYFSYDVKMKEKGDIPEGYSVSREKKERFSLILESASTNQTSMYLCASSLRPSVDGETQYFGPGTRLLVL.

The V call is TRBV13, the J call TRBJ2-7; weak D call: TRBD1 (6 bases). Per germline, CDR1 PRHDT and CDR2 FYEKMQ (reference sequence). V lost 2 bases and J 5 bases, leaving 16 bases between the germline ends. The CDR3 covers 15 residues. CDR3 DNA: TGTGCCAGCAGCTTATTTTTGAACAGGGTGGACGAGCAGTACTTC. Translating it yields CASSLFLNRVDEQYF. The variable domain in full, completed from reference TRBV13 and TRBJ2-7, reads AAGVIQSPRHLIKEKRETATLKCYPIPRHDTVYWYQQGPGQDPQFLISFYEKMQSDKGSIPDRFSAQQFSDYHSELNMSSLELGDSALYFCASSLFLNRVDEQYFGPGTRLTVT.

This chain links TRBV19 with TRBJ1-1; TRBD1 might be the D (5 bases). Germline V gene lookup returns CDR1 LNHDA and CDR2 SQIVND (reference sequence). V dropped 4 bases and J dropped 1 base, with 10 bases sitting between them. The CDR3 consists of 14 residues. The CDR3 here is CASSTWGGNTEAFF. In nucleotides, the CDR3 is TGTGCCAGTAGTACTTGGGGGGGGAACACTGAAGCTTTCTTT.

This chain joins TRBV27 and TRBJ1-5, with a tentative D call TRBD1 (6 bases). Germline values: CDR1 MNHEY, CDR2 SMNVEV (reference sequence). The CDR3 is made up of 17 amino acids. V gave up 6 bases and J gave up 5 bases, with 23 bases separating them. Written as DNA, the CDR3 is TGTGCCAGCAGCTCCTTCCTCGGGGGGGGCGCAGATCAGCCCCAGCATTTT. Its translation is CASSSFLGGGADQPQHF.

The genes are TRBV4-1 and TRBJ1-4, with a possible D match to TRBD1 (5 bases). The V end lost 0 bases, the J end lost 0 bases, and 11 bases lay between the germline ends. Germline assignment: CDR1 MGHRA and CDR2 YSYEKL. The CDR3 covers 17 residues. The CDR3 DNA follows: TGCGCCAGCAGCCAAGAAGTACAGGCAGCAACTAATGAAAAACTGTTTTTT. It encodes CASSQEVQAATNEKLFF.

The chain has TRBV9 and TRBJ2-3; 8 bases are shared with TRBD1. The CDR3 is 15 residues long. Germline values: CDR1 SGDLS, CDR2 YYNGEE. Germline trimming cut 3 bases from V and 1 base from J; bases unmatched to any gene: 4. CDR3 sequence (DNA): TGTGCCAGCAGCGGCCAGGACAGGGGCACAGATACGCAGTATTTT. This codes for CASSGQDRGTDTQYF.

CDR3 region: CASSFGTSLNEQFF. CDR3 coding DNA: TGTGCCAGCAGCTTTGGGACTAGCCTCAATGAGCAGTTCTTC. The J gene is TRBJ2-1, the V gene TRBV11-2; 9 bases align to TRBD2. V dropped 3 bases and J dropped 6; count of bases not matched to a gene: 3. The CDR3 is made up of 14 amino acids. Germline V gene lookup returns CDR1 SGHAT and CDR2 FQNNGV.

This clone has just one count. As DNA, the CDR3 is TGTGCCAGCAGCTTACACCCTAGCGGGAGGGCCGCGCAGTATTTT. Its protein is CASSLHPSGRAAQYF. The chain recombines TRBV7-3 with TRBJ2-3; TRBD2 matches at 12 bases. CDR3 length: 15 amino acids. Germline values: CDR1 SGHTA, CDR2 FQGTGA. Unmatched junction bases numbered 7, after V lost 2 bases and J lost 10 bases.

The chain recombines TRBV5-4 with TRBJ2-5; D gene uncertain. The CDR3 extends over 14 amino acids. Trimming stripped 1 base from V and 5 bases from J, with 12 bases between. The germline V gene has CDR1 SGHNT and CDR2 YYREEE (reference sequence). CDR3 loop: CASSLSWSPETQYF. The CDR3 DNA follows: TGTGCCAGCAGCTTGAGCTGGTCGCCGGAGACCCAGTACTTC.

The chain couples TRBV27 to TRBJ2-5; weak D call: TRBD2 (5 bases). The end of the DNA aligns better with TRBJ2-7, so the J call may be wrong. Germline assignment: CDR1 MNHEY and CDR2 SMNVEV (reference sequence). The CDR3 runs 12 residues. The CDR3 loop is CASSGGTYEQYF. The CDR3 coding sequence is TGTGCCAGCAGCGGAGGAACCTACGAGCAGTACTTC.

The CDR3 DNA sequence: TGTGCCAGCAGCGTAGAGGGACTAGCGGGACCCTCCTACAATGAGCAGTTCTTC. It is translated as CASSVEGLAGPSYNEQFF. The V call is TRBV9, the J call TRBJ2-1, with 13 bases lining up with TRBD2. V shed 0 bases, J shed 0 bases, and the junction held 3 bases outside the gene matches. This CDR3 has 18 residues. Looked up from germline, CDR1 is SGDLS and CDR2 is YYNGEE. The variable domain in full, completed from reference TRBV9 and TRBJ2-1, reads DSGVTQTPKHLITATGQRVTLRCSPRSGDLSVYWYQQSLDQGLQFLIQYYNGEERAKGNILERFSAQQFPDLHSELNLSSLELGDSALYFCASSVEGLAGPSYNEQFFGPGTRLTVL.

This chain connects TRBV9 to TRBJ2-2; TRBD2 is a possible D gene (7 bases). This CDR3 contains 18 residues. CDR1 SGDLS and CDR2 YYNGEE come from the germline V gene. The germline V and J ends were trimmed by 4 bases and 4 bases, with 23 bases remaining between them. The CDR3 reads CASSSRHPYREGTGELFF. CDR3 bases: TGTGCCAGCAGCTCCCGACACCCGTACAGGGAGGGCACCGGGGAGCTGTTTTTT.

V usage is TRBV10-3 and J usage is TRBJ1-3; 7 nucleotides align to TRBD1. J gave up 0 bases and V 6 bases, and 8 bases lay outside the gene matches. This CDR3 region has 16 residues. The V gene's germline CDR1 is ENHRY and CDR2 SYGVKD. This CDR3 is CAIRQTGPPSGNTIYF. CDR3 nucleotides: TGTGCCATCAGACAGACAGGGCCCCCCTCTGGAAACACCATATATTTT.

The rearrangement links TRBV7-2 to TRBJ2-7; perhaps TRBD1 as D (5 bases). V was cut by 0 bases and J by 0 bases, with 24 bases left in between. The germline gives CDR1 SGHTA, CDR2 FQGNSA. CDR3 length equals 20 residues. The CDR3 sequence is CASSLAGPAGSEEGSYEQYF. The DNA of the CDR3 is TGTGCCAGCAGCTTAGCGGGCCCCGCAGGGTCCGAAGAAGGCTCCTACGAGCAGTACTTC. The full variable domain, its missing parts supplied by reference TRBV7-2 and TRBJ2-7, is GAGVSQSPSNKVTEKGKDVELRCDPISGHTALYWYRQSLGQGLEFLIYFQGNSAPDKSGLPSDRFSAERTGGSVSTLTIQRTQQEDSAVYLCASSLAGPAGSEEGSYEQYFGPGTRLTVT.

This chain connects TRBV27 to TRBJ2-1; 10 bases fit TRBD2. The CDR3 contains 19 residues. Germline CDR1 reads MNHEY; CDR2 reads SMNVEV (reference sequence). J gave up 4 bases and V 4 bases, and 16 bases lay outside the gene matches. The CDR3 nucleotides read TGTGCCAGCAGTTGTTTCGGGAGACTAGCGGGCCAGGGGTACAATGAGCAGTTCTTC. It is translated as CASSCFGRLAGQGYNEQFF.

In this sample, this clone turned up once. The chain couples TRBV4-1 to TRBJ2-3; 10 bases match TRBD2. There are 18 residues in the CDR3. J lost 4 bases, V lost 4 bases, and 14 bases had no gene match. Germline CDR1 reads MGHRA; CDR2 reads YSYEKL. CDR3 in DNA: TGCGCCAGCAGCCCCGGCTCAGGAGCGGGAGGGTTGGCAGATACGCAGTATTTT. Amino acids: CASSPGSGAGGLADTQYF.